A single sample gave rise to the 8 T cell receptor beta chains below, sequenced in a study of cytomegalovirus exposure and HLA in healthy donors. Use of 60 Vbeta and 13 Jbeta primers characterized the PCR. Sequencing used immunoSEQ multiplex PCR; TCRdb keeps in-frame clones, though not all of them. The table has over 150,000 clones, 80% to 85% seen once. The sample was PBMCs. The receptors here all came from a girl aged 2 to 9 in good health and CMV-seropositive.

The CDR3 protein is CASSIIPGGSNEQFF. CDR3 bases: TGTGCCAGTAGTATTATACCGGGGGGGTCCAATGAGCAGTTCTTC. The genes are TRBV19 and TRBJ2-1; 8 nucleotides match TRBD2. Germline V gene data show CDR1 as LNHDA and CDR2 as SQIVND (reference sequence). The length of the CDR3 is 15 residues. The trim removed 3 bases at V and 6 bases at J, leaving 7 bases unmatched.

This chain joins TRBV30 and TRBJ2-3; tentatively, D is TRBD1 (6 bases). The CDR3 extends over 13 amino acids. Trimming left V 2 bases short and J 4 bases short, with 10 bases between. The V gene's germline CDR1 is GTSNPN and CDR2 SVGIG (reference sequence). CDR3 in amino acids: CAWSTGWADTQYF. CDR3 DNA sequence: TGTGCCTGGAGTACAGGGTGGGCAGATACGCAGTATTTT.

V gene TRBV18 combines with J gene TRBJ1-4, with unresolved D. The CDR3 length is 14 residues. Trimming shortened V by 3 bases and J by 0 bases, and 5 bases separated the two germline ends. Germline lookup yields CDR1 KGHSH and CDR2 LQKENI. The CDR3 loop reads CASSPSATNEKLFF. DNA of the CDR3: TGTGCCAGCTCACCTAGTGCAACTAATGAAAAACTGTTTTTT.

The chain recombines TRBV5-1 with TRBJ2-6, with 12 bases lining up with TRBD2. The CDR3 extends over 20 amino acids. Germline values: CDR1 SGHRS, CDR2 YFSETQ. V was clipped by 0 bases and J by 4 bases; unmatched bases: 11. The CDR3 protein is CASSLGPRLAGVWGANVLTF. The CDR3 bases are TGCGCCAGCAGCTTGGGGCCCCGACTAGCGGGAGTATGGGGGGCCAACGTCCTGACTTTC.

J is TRBJ2-5 and V is TRBV2; perhaps TRBD1 as D (5 bases). Germline loops: CDR1 SNHLY, CDR2 FYNNEI. The CDR3 spans 14 residues. Trimming stripped 2 bases from V and 5 bases from J, with 12 bases between. CDR3 DNA: TGTGCCAGCAGTGAATCGGTGGGGCGGGAGACCCAGTACTTC. It yields the protein CASSESVGRETQYF.

The chain recombines TRBV5-4 with TRBJ1-1; D is unclear. Germline assignment: CDR1 SGHNT and CDR2 YYREEE (reference sequence). This CDR3 has 14 residues. V gave up 4 bases and J gave up 0 bases, with 10 bases separating them. Written as DNA, the CDR3 is TGTGCCAGCAGCCAAAGAGGTGTGAACACTGAAGCTTTCTTT. Translated: CASSQRGVNTEAFF. Full variable domain (remainder filled in from reference TRBV5-4 and TRBJ1-1): ETGVTQSPTHLIKTRGQQVTLRCSSQSGHNTVSWYQQALGQGPQFIFQYYREEENGRGNFPPRFSGLQFPNYSSELNVNALELDDSALYLCASSQRGVNTEAFFGQGTRLTVV.

V gene TRBV15 combines with J gene TRBJ2-3; no firm D call. The germline V gene encodes CDR1 LNHNV and CDR2 YYDKDF (reference sequence). This CDR3 is built from 14 residues. Trimming cost V 0 bases and J 0 bases, with 4 bases left between them. The CDR3 here is CATSRDLSTDTQYF. CDR3 in DNA: TGTGCCACCAGCAGAGATCTTAGCACAGATACGCAGTATTTT.

As concerns this clone: Different DNA sequences within this sample yield the same CDR3. V gene TRBV6-5 combines with J gene TRBJ2-1; 10 nucleotides line up with TRBD2. CDR1 MNHEY and CDR2 SVGAGI come from the germline V gene. Germline trimming cut 2 bases from V and 4 bases from J; bases unmatched to any gene: 2. This CDR3 is built from 15 residues. In DNA form, the CDR3 reads TGTGCCAGCAGTTACGGACTAGCGGAGTACAATGAGCAGTTCTTC. Its protein product is CASSYGLAEYNEQFF.